This TCR beta chain was identified in a study of blood T cell repertoires in COVID-19. Study overall: The origin of the acute and convalescent COVID-19 samples was the United States, Italy and Spain.

In the study's own analysis: Counts of nucleated cells, estimated from reference gene primer amplification, were obtained. The repertoire was sequenced with immunoSEQ multiplex PCR; TCRdb's copy has only in-frame clones and lacks some. That table is the source of V, J and clone size, and D and trimming were worked out from the DNA. There are roughly 40,000 clones in the sample; approximately 88% occur only once, and 1% to 1.5% lies in the top ten. This CDR3 comprises 16 residues. Germline CDR1 is LNHDA and CDR2 is SQIVND (reference sequence). The ends lost 6 bases at V and 4 bases at J; junction bases unmatched: 14.

This clonotype was sampled from a woman aged 40 to 50 with acute or convalescent COVID-19. Sequencing used peripheral blood. The V gene is TRBV19, the J gene TRBJ1-2, with TRBD1 identical over 7 bases. The CDR3 DNA sequence: TGTGCCAGTAGCCCAGACAGGGACGTAGGGGTCTATGGCTACACCTTC. This gives the protein CASSPDRDVGVYGYTF.